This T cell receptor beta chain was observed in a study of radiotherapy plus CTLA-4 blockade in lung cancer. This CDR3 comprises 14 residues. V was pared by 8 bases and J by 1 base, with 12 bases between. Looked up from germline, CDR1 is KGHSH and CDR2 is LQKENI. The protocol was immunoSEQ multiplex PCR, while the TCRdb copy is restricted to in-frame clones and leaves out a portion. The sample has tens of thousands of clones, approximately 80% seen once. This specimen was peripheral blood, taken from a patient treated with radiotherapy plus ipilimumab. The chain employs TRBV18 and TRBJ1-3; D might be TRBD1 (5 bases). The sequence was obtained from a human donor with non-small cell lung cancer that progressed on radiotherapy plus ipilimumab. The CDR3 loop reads CASISGTSGNTIYF. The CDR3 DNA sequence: TGTGCCAGCATTTCAGGGACTTCTGGAAACACCATATATTTT.